This paragraph reports one T cell receptor (beta chain). Using its own MiXCR run on the 5' RACE reads, TCRdb lists one record per CDR3 protein. The table includes nearly 550,000 distinct CDR3 sequences, 15% to 20% detected once. The sample belongs to a study of T cells after yellow fever vaccination. The sequence was obtained from a man aged 25-45 years who received the YFV17D yellow fever vaccine. This sample comprised PBMCs, obtained 15 days after the yellow fever booster vaccination.

This CDR3 is CASSYYGRALDTQYF. The CDR3 DNA reads as TGTGCCAGCAGTTACTACGGGAGGGCCCTGGATACGCAGTATTTT. The chain recombines TRBV6-2 or TRBV6-3 with TRBJ2-3; 8 nucleotides line up with TRBD2. The V gene end was trimmed by 1 base and the J gene end by 6 bases; junction bases not matched to a gene: 6. The CDR3 covers 15 residues. Germline-derived CDR1 and CDR2 are MNHEY and SVGEGT.